The entry below gives a single T cell receptor beta chain sequence along with its context. Its antigen remains unknown. The data are from a study of shared clonotypes between healthy human individuals. In the study overall: Three plates each covered CD4 naive and memory; CD8 naive two, CD8 memory one.

Notes on the study in general: When compared with the clonotypes that were shared by all four sorted-subset donors, the non-shared clonotypes turned out to have lower generation probabilities. Sequencing depth was a factor that was expected to affect clonotype sharing among donors.

The V and J ends lost 8 bases and 2 bases respectively, with 6 bases between them. Per germline, CDR1 SEHNR and CDR2 FQNEAQ (reference sequence). The CDR3 is 12 residues long. Assay: immunoSEQ multiplex PCR; the TCRdb copy retains only in-frame clones and omits some. Of over a million clones in the sample, over 95% were seen once. The rearrangement joins TRBV7-9 to TRBJ2-2; D unclear. Material: naive CD4+ T cells sorted from blood. Indicated subset: CD45RA+ positively selected. This sequence was found in a man aged 25 to 40 in good health. The DNA for the CDR3 is TGTGCCAGCCGGTACAACACCGGGGAGCTGTTTTTT. Protein sequence: CASRYNTGELFF.